Sequencing of this T cell receptor beta chain was carried out in a study of T cell responses to AZD1222 COVID-19 vaccine. Study-wide results and limits: White British ancestry dominated among donors, who included more females, and clonal diversity was possibly underestimated. Nearly half of spike-specific TCRs reportedly target variant regions that are unmutated in the B.1.351 and B.1.1.7 variants.

As regards this clone: Its specificity is unknown.

Germline lookup yields CDR1 SGHAT and CDR2 FQNNGV. The ends lost 1 base at V and 4 bases at J; junction bases unmatched: 3. The CDR3 extends over 15 amino acids. Sequencing was performed with immunoSEQ multiplex PCR; in TCRdb, only in-frame clones are kept and a portion is missing. Of some 96,000 clones listed, about nine tenths are singletons. This sequence was found in an adult who received the AZD1222 COVID-19 vaccine. V and J are TRBV11-2 and TRBJ1-2; 10 nucleotides align to TRBD1. Sequencing was performed on peripheral blood, taken 28 days after the second AZD1222 dose. The CDR3 sequence: CASSLVGTGVYGYTF. CDR3 coding DNA: TGTGCCAGCAGCTTAGTAGGGACAGGGGTCTATGGCTACACCTTC.